This entry features one TCR beta chain sequence. This receptor's antigen is unknown. No per-base quality is available; no much larger clone lies one base away. Relative to germline, V is 8 bases shorter and J is 0 bases shorter, with 16 bases between their ends. Including the terminal cysteine and phenylalanine, the CDR3 comprises 15 residues. Here the CDR3 DNA is all that survives: 45 bases in frame from base 1. Taken from the germline V gene, the CDR1 and CDR2 loops are MNHNS and SASEGT. The data were obtained in a study of tumor-infiltrating lymphocytes in oesophageal squamous cell carcinoma (TCRdb year 2016). Libraries were constructed by PCR. Sequencer: Illumina HiSeq 2000. Clones were called with MiXCR by TCRdb after fastp trimmed the public reads at Q25, and only in-frame beta chains were retained. Each entry merges the rows of one CDR3 protein and shows their most common DNA and genes. Counted in this sample were nearly 20,000 distinct CDR3 sequences; less than 50% of them appeared once. 6.8% of the sample belongs to the ten largest clones.

Sequenced: blood. Here the chain combines TRBV6-1 and TRBJ1-2; TRBD1 could be the D gene, as 5 bases match. The clonotype originates from a male donor with esophageal squamous cell carcinoma. The CDR3 loop reads CASRGRVLPNYGYTF. The DNA is as follows: TGTGCCAGCCGGGGGAGGGTCCTCCCTAACTATGGCTACACCTTC.